This T cell receptor (beta chain) was documented in a study of OX40 agonist ivuxolimab in advanced cancers. Study in general: Past anti-PD-1, anti-PD-L1 or anti-CTLA-4 therapy was accepted, and 40% to 45% had received some. Partial responses, seen in three patients, involved one hepatocellular carcinoma and two cutaneous melanomas. Broader study findings: Among the lowest levels of clonal expansion were found in partial responders at 0.1-3.0 mg/kg.

The table came from immunoSEQ multiplex PCR; TCRdb's copy has only in-frame clones and leaves some out. The table shows roughly 30,000 clones, with roughly 89% occurring only once. Germline V gene data show CDR1 as SSHAT and CDR2 as FNYEAQ (reference sequence). The CDR3 totals 13 residues. As concerns this clone: Its specificity is unknown. Sequence at one end of the junction differs from germline and may be a read error.

This sequence originates from an adult with an advanced solid tumor such as melanoma, head and neck, liver or kidney cancer. J is TRBJ1-1 and V is TRBV7-7; D remains unclear. Material: CD4+ or CD8+ T cells sorted from blood, obtained in a trial of the OX40 agonist ivuxolimab. Here the CDR3 DNA reads TGTGCTAGCAGCCAGTCTCTGGTCACTGAAGCTTTCTTT. The encoded protein is CASSQSLVTEAFF. The variable domain in full, with the rest retrieved from reference TRBV7-7 and TRBJ1-1, is GAGVSQSPRYKVTKRGQDVTLRCDPISSHATLYWYQQALGQGPEFLTYFNYEAQPDKSGLPSDRFSAERPEGSISTLTIQRTEQRDSAMYRCASSQSLVTEAFFGQGTRLTVV.